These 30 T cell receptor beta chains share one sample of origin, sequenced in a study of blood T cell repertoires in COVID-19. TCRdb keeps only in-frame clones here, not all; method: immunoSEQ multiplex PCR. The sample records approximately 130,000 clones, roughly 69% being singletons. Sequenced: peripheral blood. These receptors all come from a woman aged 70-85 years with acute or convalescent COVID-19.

CDR3: CASSLGSGAVETQYF. The CDR3 nucleotides are TGCGCCAGCAGCTTGGGCAGCGGGGCGGTCGAGACCCAGTACTTC. The gene calls are TRBV5-1 and TRBJ2-5, with 7 bases that match TRBD2. The V and J ends lost 0 bases and 5 bases, in that order; junction bases with no gene match: 7. Germline V gene data show CDR1 as SGHRS and CDR2 as YFSETQ. This CDR3 is 15 amino acids long.

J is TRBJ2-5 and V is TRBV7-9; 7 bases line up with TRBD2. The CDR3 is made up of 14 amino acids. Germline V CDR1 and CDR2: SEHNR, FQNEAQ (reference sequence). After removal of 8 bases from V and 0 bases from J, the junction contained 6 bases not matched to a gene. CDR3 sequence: CASLRRGYQETQYF. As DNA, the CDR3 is TGTGCCAGCCTACGGCGGGGGTACCAAGAGACCCAGTACTTC.

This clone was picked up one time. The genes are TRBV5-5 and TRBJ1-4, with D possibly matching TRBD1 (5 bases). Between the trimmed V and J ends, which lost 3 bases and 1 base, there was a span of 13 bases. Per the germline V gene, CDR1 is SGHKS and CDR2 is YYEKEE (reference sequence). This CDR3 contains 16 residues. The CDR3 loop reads CASSSGGRGTNEKLFF. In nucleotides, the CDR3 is TGTGCCAGCAGCTCGGGGGGTCGTGGAACTAATGAAAAACTGTTTTTT.

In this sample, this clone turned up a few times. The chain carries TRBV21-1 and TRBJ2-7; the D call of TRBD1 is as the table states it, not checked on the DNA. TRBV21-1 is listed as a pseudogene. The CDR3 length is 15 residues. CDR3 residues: CASSKTDRAEYEQYF. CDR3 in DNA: TGTGCCAGCAGCAAAACCGACAGGGCAGAGTACGAGCAGTACTTC.

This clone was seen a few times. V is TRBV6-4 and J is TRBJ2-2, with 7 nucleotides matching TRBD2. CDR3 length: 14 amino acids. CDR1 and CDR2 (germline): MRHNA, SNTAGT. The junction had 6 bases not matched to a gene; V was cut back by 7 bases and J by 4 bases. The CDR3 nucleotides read TGTGCCAGCACATCTACGGGGGGCACCGGGGAGCTGTTTTTT. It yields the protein CASTSTGGTGELFF.

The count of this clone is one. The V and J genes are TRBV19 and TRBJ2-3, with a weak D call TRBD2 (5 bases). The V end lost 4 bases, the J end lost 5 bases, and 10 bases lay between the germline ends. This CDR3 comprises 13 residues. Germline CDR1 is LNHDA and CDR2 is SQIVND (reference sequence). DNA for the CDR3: TGTGCCAGTAGTAGTGTCCGGGGAGATACGCAGTATTTT. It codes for CASSSVRGDTQYF.

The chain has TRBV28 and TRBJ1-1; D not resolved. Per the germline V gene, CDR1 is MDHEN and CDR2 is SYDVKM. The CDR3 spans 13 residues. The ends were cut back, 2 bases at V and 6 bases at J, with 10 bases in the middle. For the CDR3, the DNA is TGTGCCAGCAGTTTAACCGGGAGCGCTGAAGCTTTCTTT. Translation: CASSLTGSAEAFF.

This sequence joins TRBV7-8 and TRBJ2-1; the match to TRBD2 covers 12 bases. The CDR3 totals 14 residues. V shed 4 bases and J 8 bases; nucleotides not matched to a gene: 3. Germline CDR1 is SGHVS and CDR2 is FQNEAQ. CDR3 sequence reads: CASSSSGRADEQFF. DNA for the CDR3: TGTGCCAGCAGCTCTAGCGGGAGGGCCGATGAGCAGTTCTTC.

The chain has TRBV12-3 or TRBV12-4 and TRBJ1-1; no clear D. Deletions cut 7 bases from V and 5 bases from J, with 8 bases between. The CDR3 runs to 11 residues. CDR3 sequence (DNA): TGTGCCAGCACCCCCGGGACTGAAGCTTTCTTT. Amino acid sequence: CASTPGTEAFF.

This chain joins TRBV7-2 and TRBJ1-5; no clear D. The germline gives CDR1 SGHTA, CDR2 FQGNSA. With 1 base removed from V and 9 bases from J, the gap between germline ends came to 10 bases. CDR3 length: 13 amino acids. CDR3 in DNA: TGTGCCAGCAGCTTAGATTTGGTGCGGCCCCAGCATTTT. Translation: CASSLDLVRPQHF.

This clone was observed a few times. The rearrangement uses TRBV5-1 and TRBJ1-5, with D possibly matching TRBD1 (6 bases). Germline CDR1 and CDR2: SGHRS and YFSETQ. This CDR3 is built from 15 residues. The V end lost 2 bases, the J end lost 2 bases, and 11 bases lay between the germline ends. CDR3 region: CASSLQGLGNQPQHF. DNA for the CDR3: TGCGCCAGCAGCTTACAGGGCCTGGGCAATCAGCCCCAGCATTTT.

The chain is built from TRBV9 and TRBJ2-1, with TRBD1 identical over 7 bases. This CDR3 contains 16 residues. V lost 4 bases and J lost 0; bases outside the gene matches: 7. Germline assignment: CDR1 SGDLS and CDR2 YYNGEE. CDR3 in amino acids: CASSPDHRGSYNEQFF. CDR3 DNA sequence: TGTGCCAGCAGCCCAGACCACAGGGGCTCCTACAATGAGCAGTTCTTC.

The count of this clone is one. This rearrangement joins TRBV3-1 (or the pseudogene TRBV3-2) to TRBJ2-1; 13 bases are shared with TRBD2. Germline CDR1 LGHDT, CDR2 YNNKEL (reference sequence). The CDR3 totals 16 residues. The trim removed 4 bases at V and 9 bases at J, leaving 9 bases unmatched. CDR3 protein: CASSPPGLAGMVEQFF. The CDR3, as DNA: TGTGCCAGCAGCCCACCGGGACTAGCGGGAATGGTTGAGCAGTTCTTC.

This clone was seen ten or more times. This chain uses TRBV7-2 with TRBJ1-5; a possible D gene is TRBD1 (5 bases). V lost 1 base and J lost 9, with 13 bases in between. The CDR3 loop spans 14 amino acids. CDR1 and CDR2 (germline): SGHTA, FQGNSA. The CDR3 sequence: CASSLGDSSSPQHF. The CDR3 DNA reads TGTGCCAGCAGCTTAGGGGACTCGTCGTCGCCCCAGCATTTT.

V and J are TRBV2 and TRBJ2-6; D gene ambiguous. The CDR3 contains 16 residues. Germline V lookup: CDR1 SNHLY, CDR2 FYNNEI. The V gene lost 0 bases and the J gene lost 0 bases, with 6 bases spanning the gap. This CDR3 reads CASSEALSSGANVLTF. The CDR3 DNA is TGTGCCAGCAGTGAAGCGCTTAGCTCTGGGGCCAACGTCCTGACTTTC.

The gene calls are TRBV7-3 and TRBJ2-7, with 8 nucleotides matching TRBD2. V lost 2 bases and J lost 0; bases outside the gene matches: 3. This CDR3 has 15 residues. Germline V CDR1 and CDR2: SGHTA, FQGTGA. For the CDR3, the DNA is TGTGCCAGCAGCTTATCGGGACTAGTCTCCTACGAGCAGTACTTC. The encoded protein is CASSLSGLVSYEQYF.

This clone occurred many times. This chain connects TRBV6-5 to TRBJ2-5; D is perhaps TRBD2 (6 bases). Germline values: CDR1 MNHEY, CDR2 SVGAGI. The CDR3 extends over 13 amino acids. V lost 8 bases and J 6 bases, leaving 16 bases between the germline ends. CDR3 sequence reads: CASHQGEVKTQYF. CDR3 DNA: TGTGCCAGCCATCAAGGGGAGGTTAAGACCCAGTACTTC.

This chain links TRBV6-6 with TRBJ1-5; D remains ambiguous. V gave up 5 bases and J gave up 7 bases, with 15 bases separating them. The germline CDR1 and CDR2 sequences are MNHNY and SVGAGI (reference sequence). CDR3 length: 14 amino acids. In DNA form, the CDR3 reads TGTGCCAGCAGTCACGCCGGGGTGGAACAGCCCCAGCATTTT. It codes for CASSHAGVEQPQHF.

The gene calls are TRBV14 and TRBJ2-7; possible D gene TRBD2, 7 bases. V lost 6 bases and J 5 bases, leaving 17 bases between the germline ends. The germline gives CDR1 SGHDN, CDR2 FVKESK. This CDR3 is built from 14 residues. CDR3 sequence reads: CASSQRGGPHEQYF. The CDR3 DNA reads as TGTGCCAGCAGTCAAAGGGGGGGGCCCCACGAGCAGTACTTC.

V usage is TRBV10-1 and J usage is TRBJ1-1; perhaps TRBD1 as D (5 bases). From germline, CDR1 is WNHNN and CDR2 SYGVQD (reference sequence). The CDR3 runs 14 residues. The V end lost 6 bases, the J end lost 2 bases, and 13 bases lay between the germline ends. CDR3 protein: CASSPDIYNTEAFF. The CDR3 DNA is TGCGCCAGCAGCCCGGACATTTATAACACTGAAGCTTTCTTT.

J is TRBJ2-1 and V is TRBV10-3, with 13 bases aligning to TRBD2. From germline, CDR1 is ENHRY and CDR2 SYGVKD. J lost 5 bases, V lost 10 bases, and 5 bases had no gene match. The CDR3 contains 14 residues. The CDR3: CATEGTSGDNEQFF. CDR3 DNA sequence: TGTGCCACGGAAGGGACTAGCGGGGACAATGAGCAGTTCTTC.

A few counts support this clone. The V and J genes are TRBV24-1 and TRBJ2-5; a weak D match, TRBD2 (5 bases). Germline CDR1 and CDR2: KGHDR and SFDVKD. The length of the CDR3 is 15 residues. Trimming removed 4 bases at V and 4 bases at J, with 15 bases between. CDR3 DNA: TGTGCCACCAGTGACCCTTTCGGAGAGGGAGAGACCCAGTACTTC. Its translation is CATSDPFGEGETQYF.

In nucleotides, the CDR3 is TGCGCCAGCAGCCCAACGGAGACTTTCATTTCCTCCGATGAGCAGTTCTTC. Protein sequence: CASSPTETFISSDEQFF. The rearrangement links TRBV4-1 to TRBJ2-1; D uncertain. The CDR3 length is 17 residues. Trimming removed 4 bases from V and 8 bases from J, with 24 bases in between. Germline CDR1 and CDR2: MGHRA and YSYEKL.

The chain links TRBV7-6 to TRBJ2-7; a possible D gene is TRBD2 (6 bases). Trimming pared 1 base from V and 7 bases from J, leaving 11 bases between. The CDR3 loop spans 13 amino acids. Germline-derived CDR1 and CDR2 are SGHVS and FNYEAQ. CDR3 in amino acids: CASSLVSLAEQYF. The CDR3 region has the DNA TGTGCCAGCAGCTTAGTGAGTCTAGCGGAGCAGTACTTC.

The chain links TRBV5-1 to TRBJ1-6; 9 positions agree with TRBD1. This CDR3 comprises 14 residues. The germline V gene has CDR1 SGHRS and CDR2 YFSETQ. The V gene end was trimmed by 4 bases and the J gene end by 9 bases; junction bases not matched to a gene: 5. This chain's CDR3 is CASSPWTGASPLHF. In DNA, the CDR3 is TGCGCCAGCAGCCCCTGGACAGGGGCTTCACCCCTCCACTTT.

The CDR3 DNA is TGTGCCACCCTGCCGGGACAGTCCTACGAGCAGTACTTC. This sequence encodes CATLPGQSYEQYF. The chain is built from TRBV6-5 and TRBJ2-7; TRBD1 matches at 7 bases. Per the germline V gene, CDR1 is MNHEY and CDR2 is SVGAGI. Trimming took 10 bases from V and 1 from J; bases not matched to a gene: 7. CDR3 length: 13 residues.

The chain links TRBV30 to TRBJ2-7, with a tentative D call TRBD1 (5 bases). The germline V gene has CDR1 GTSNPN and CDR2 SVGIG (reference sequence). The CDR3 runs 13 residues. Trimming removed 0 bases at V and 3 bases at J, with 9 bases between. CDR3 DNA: TGTGCCTGGAGTGTACAGGAGAGCTACGAGCAGTACTTC. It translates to CAWSVQESYEQYF.

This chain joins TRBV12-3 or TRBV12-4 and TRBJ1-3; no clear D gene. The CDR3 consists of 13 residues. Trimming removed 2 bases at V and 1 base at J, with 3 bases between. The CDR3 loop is CASSLRSGNTIYF. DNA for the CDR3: TGTGCCAGCAGTTTACGGTCTGGAAACACCATATATTTT.

CDR3 bases: TGTGCCAGCAGCCCTAAGACAGGGGCGTCCCAGCATTTT. Translation: CASSPKTGASQHF. The V and J genes are TRBV12-3 or TRBV12-4 and TRBJ1-5; 8 nucleotides match TRBD1. This CDR3 is built from 13 residues. V shed 6 bases, J shed 11 bases, and the junction held 9 bases outside the gene matches.

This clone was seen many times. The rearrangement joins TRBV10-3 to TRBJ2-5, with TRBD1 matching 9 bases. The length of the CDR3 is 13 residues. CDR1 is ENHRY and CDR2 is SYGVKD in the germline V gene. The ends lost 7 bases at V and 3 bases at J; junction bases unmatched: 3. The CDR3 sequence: CAITWDREETQYF. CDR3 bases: TGTGCCATCACTTGGGACAGGGAAGAGACCCAGTACTTC.